The TCR beta chain under discussion was sequenced for a study of blood T cell repertoires in COVID-19. For the study at large: Acute and convalescent COVID-19 specimens originated in the United States, Italy and Spain. Sample material is recorded as cDNA or gDNA derived from T cells, B-cell-depleted T cells, or PBMCs.

Germline values: CDR1 KGHSH, CDR2 LQKENI. The CDR3 length is 16 residues. V was trimmed by 2 bases and J by 3 bases, leaving 16 bases between them. Per the authors' pipeline: Amplifying reference gene primers gave estimates of nucleated cell counts. Sequencing used immunoSEQ multiplex PCR; TCRdb keeps in-frame clones, though not all of them. That table furnishes V, J and clone size, whereas the DNA furnished D and trimming. Of 95,000 to 150,000 clones listed, 65% to 85% were seen once; the top ten hold 4% to 5.5%. This clone appeared a few times. This sequence originates from a woman in her 70s with acute or convalescent COVID-19. The chain uses TRBV18 and TRBJ1-2, with D unresolved. Specimen: peripheral blood. The CDR3 DNA follows: TGTGCCAGCTCACCAGCTAGCGTCGGGGTTGACTATGGCTACACCTTC. Its translation is CASSPASVGVDYGYTF.